Sequencing of this TCR beta chain was carried out in a study of shared clonotypes between healthy human individuals. Turning to the study itself: Per donor, CD8 memory used one plate, CD8 naive used two, CD4 memory used three and CD4 naive used three.

In its sample, this clone was seen a few times. The same CDR3 is also encoded by other DNA sequences in this sample. The V gene end was trimmed by 2 bases and the J gene end by 4 bases; junction bases not matched to a gene: 1. CDR1 is SGHRS and CDR2 is YFSETQ in the germline V gene. CDR3 length: 14 residues. Sequencing was performed with immunoSEQ multiplex PCR; in TCRdb, only in-frame clones are kept and a portion is missing. The sample yields some 2,100,000 clones, approximately 95% seen once. Source material: naive CD4+ T cells sorted from blood. Subset in this sample: CD45RA+ positively selected. This chain connects TRBV5-1 to TRBJ2-7, with TRBD2 matching over 12 bases. The receptor was isolated from a man aged 18-30 years in good health. CDR3 amino acids: CASSFGTSGYEQYF. As DNA, the CDR3 is TGCGCCAGCAGCTTCGGGACTAGCGGGTACGAGCAGTACTTC.